This T cell receptor beta chain was documented in a study of identical twins. This clonotype was recorded many times. What it binds is unknown. Study findings and constraints: Out-of-frame alpha sequences shared by twins were enriched for low generation probability. Reduced insertions were recorded for abundant cord blood beta clonotypes, with no such pattern in memory repertoires.

Germline loops: CDR1 MDHEN, CDR2 SYDVKM. This CDR3 is built from 14 residues. The V end was cut by 9 bases, the J end by 0 bases, with 12 bases between. TCRdb recomputed calls from the 5' RACE reads with MiXCR, one row per CDR3 protein. The top ten hold less than 2.5% of the sample, which has roughly 200,000 distinct CDR3 sequences, 7.5% seen once. The sample was also reused in another study, on yellow fever vaccine responses in identical twins.

Material for sequencing was memory (CD45RO+) T cells sorted from blood. This sequence was found in a young woman in good health. The V gene is TRBV28, the J gene TRBJ1-5; no clear D. The CDR3 protein is CASSWTNSNQPQHF. The CDR3 DNA sequence: TGTGCCAGTTCATGGACGAATAGCAATCAGCCCCAGCATTTT.